The clone carrying this T cell receptor (beta chain) was counted at least ten times. What it binds is not known. V lost 4 bases to trimming and J lost 0 bases, with 19 bases between them. Germline V lookup: CDR1 ENHRY, CDR2 SYGVKD. The CDR3 is 18 residues long. The sample originates from a study of T cells in Graves' hyperthyroidism and ophthalmopathy. The study, taken as a whole, reports: Ophthalmopathy was predicted by the model a median of approximately 6 months ahead of onset.

Amplified TCR beta CDR3 regions came from RNA transcripts. The HTBI primer set drove a first-round RT-PCR of the TCR CDR3. TCRdb itself ran the multiplex PCR reads through MiXCR, one entry per CDR3 protein. The sample lists 500,000 to 550,000 distinct CDR3 sequences; just under 20% were seen once. This rearrangement joins TRBV10-3 to TRBJ1-5, with D possibly TRBD1 on 5 matching bases. The clonotype comes from a man between 35 and 55 years old with Graves' ophthalmopathy. Sample: blood. The CDR3 sequence is CAISGGREGTRSNQPQHF. The CDR3 DNA reads as TGTGCCATCAGTGGGGGCAGGGAAGGGACCCGTAGCAATCAGCCCCAGCATTTT.